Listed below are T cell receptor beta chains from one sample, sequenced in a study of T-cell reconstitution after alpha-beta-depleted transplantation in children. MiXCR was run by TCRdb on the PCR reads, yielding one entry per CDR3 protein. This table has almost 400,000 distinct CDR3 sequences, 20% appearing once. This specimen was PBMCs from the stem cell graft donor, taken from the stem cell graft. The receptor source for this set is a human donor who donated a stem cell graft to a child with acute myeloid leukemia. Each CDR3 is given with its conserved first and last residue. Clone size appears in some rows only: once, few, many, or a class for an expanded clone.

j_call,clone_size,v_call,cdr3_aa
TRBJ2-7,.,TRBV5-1,CASSFGWQGTYEQYF
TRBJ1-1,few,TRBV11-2,CASSERGPTGTEAFF
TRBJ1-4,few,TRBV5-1,CASSLEPGGRDEKLFF
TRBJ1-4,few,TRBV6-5,CASSYSAQGSEKLFF
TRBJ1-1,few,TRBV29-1,CSVEVARAAFF
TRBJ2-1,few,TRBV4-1,CASRNDPTSTSYNEQFF
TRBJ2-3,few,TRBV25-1,CASRLDTQYF
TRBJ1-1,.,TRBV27,CASTPFKGGTEAFF
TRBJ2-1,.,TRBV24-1,CATSDLGLAGEDEQFF
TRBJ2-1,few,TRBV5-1,CASSLADLSNEQFF
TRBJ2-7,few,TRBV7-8,CASSWGLDYEQYF
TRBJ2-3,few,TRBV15,CATSRDMGEAGDTQYF
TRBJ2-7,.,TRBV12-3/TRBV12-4,CATSGGTRSYEQYF
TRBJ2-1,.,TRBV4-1,CASSQAGGPVDEQFF
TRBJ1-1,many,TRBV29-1,CSVWVGSQNTEAFF
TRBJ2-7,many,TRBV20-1,CSARDQFSGSVHEQYF
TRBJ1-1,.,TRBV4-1,CASSQGAGRHTEAFF
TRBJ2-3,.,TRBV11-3,CASSLGNRGADTQYF
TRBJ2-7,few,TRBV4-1,CASSQEASSYEQYF
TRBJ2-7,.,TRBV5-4,CASSHAGATSYEQYF
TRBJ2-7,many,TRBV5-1,CASSLVGNYEQYF
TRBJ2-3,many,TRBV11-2,CASSRVTASTDTQYF
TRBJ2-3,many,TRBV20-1,CSAPEPASGSDTQYF
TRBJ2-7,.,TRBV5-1,CASSLTGTGGSYEQYF
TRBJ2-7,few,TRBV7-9,CASSEGGQHYEQYF
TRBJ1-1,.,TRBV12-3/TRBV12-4,CASSFQNTEAFF
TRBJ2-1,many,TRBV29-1,CSVELRTSGRGFF
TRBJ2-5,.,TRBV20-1,CSSKSVLASEQETQYF
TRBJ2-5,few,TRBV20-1,CSASRRGQETQYF
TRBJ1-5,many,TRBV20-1,CNEPFRAVNQPQHF
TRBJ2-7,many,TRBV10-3,CAISKGLSSYEQYF
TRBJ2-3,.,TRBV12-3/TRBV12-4,CASSLSFRHTDTQYF
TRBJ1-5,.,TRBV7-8,CASSLARQGGQPQHF
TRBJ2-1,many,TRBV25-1,CASSGTSGSHEQFF
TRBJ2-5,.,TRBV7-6,CASSQPRTEKETQYF
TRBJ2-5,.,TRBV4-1,CASSQALAETQYF
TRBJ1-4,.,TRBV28,CASSLGQTINEKLFF
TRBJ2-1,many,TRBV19,CASSRTDLDYNEQFF
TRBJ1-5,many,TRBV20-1,CSARETASNQPQHF
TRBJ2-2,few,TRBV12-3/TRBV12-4,CASMSRRSGELFF